The 7 T cell receptor beta chains given below trace back to one sample, sequenced in a study of blood T cell repertoires in COVID-19. The data were produced by immunoSEQ multiplex PCR, yet TCRdb's version contains in-frame clones alone and is incomplete. There are nearly 30,000 clones in the sample; nearly 80% occur only once, and 35% to 55% lies in the top ten. The material sequenced was peripheral blood. These receptors were taken from a woman aged 65 to 85 with acute or convalescent COVID-19.

This chain joins TRBV28 and TRBJ2-1; the match to TRBD1 covers 11 bases. The CDR3 spans 17 residues. Germline trimming cut 2 bases from V and 7 bases from J; bases unmatched to any gene: 10. The germline gives CDR1 MDHEN, CDR2 SYDVKM. In DNA form, the CDR3 reads TGTGCCAGCAGTTTAGACTTCGGGACAGGGGGTCGGAATGAGCAGTTCTTC. It encodes CASSLDFGTGGRNEQFF.

The rearrangement uses TRBV20-1 and TRBJ2-7, with 7 bases matching TRBD2. Unmatched junction bases numbered 2, after V lost 0 bases and J lost 9 bases. The CDR3 sequence is 11 residues long. Germline assignment: CDR1 DFQATT and CDR2 SNEGSKA (reference sequence). The CDR3 here is CSAREAGVQYF. The CDR3 region has the DNA TGCAGTGCTAGAGAGGCGGGGGTGCAGTACTTC.

The rearrangement joins TRBV5-1 to TRBJ2-2, with 8 bases lining up with TRBD2. The germline V gene encodes CDR1 SGHRS and CDR2 YFSETQ. Trimming cost V 4 bases and J 8 bases; bases outside gene matches: 7. The CDR3 totals 14 residues. The CDR3 region is CASSPTSVGGELFF. The CDR3 bases are TGCGCCAGCAGCCCGACTAGCGTGGGTGGGGAGCTGTTTTTT.

The V call is TRBV6-5, the J call TRBJ2-5; D gene unclear. The CDR3 has 14 amino acids. V was pared by 7 bases and J by 0 bases, with 12 bases between. Germline values: CDR1 MNHEY, CDR2 SVGAGI. The CDR3 DNA is TGTGCCAGCAATAGCCTAGGTTACCAAGAGACCCAGTACTTC. It yields the protein CASNSLGYQETQYF.

This clone was counted a single time. The chain employs TRBV6-5 and TRBJ1-5, with D tentatively TRBD1 (5 bases). CDR1 and CDR2 (germline): MNHEY, SVGAGI. Trimming took off 5 bases at V and 5 bases at J, with 13 bases between the two ends. The CDR3 has 14 residues. Written as DNA, the CDR3 is TGTGCCAGCAGTCGGGGGGTGGGGGATCAGCCCCAGCATTTT. As protein: CASSRGVGDQPQHF.

The chain uses TRBV23-1 and TRBJ2-3; 8 bases are shared with TRBD1. TRBV23-1 is known as an ORF, though its function is uncertain. This CDR3 spans 16 amino acids. V dropped 1 base and J dropped 5; count of bases not matched to a gene: 8. In DNA form, the CDR3 reads TGCGCCAGCAGTCAATATGCAGGGGGCGAGAAAGATACGCAGTATTTT. It yields the protein CASSQYAGGEKDTQYF.

The chain is built from TRBV29-1 and TRBJ2-5; 13 positions agree with TRBD2. Losses at the gene ends were 3 bases for V and 5 bases for J; bases not matched to a gene: 15. The CDR3 covers 18 residues. CDR1 SQVTM and CDR2 ANQGSEA come from the germline V gene. The CDR3 loop reads CSVDGLAGEEGVRETQYF. The CDR3 coding sequence is TGCAGCGTTGATGGACTAGCGGGGGAGGAGGGGGTCCGTGAGACCCAGTACTTC.